A selection of T cell receptor beta chains follows, all from one sample in a study of blood T cell repertoires in COVID-19. Generated by immunoSEQ multiplex PCR, the TCRdb table keeps only in-frame clones and is missing some. The sample lists just over 150,000 clones, roughly four fifths occurring once. Sequencing was performed on peripheral blood. These receptors all stem from a woman of 80 years or more with acute or convalescent COVID-19. Both conserved end residues are part of each CDR3. The D gene is left open where the match is weak. Clone size is given for some rows only: seen once, a few or many times, or a class if the clone is expanded.

length	V	D	size	J	DNA	CDR3
13	TRBV7-2	.	few	TRBJ1-1	TGTGCCAGCAGCTTAGGGGCGAACACTGAAGCTTTCTTT	CASSLGANTEAFF
12	TRBV7-9	.	.	TRBJ1-1	TGTGCCAGCAGCCAGGCAGGGACAGAAGCTTTCTTT	CASSQAGTEAFF
16	TRBV25-1	TRBD2	.	TRBJ2-7	TGTGCCAGCAGTTATCGGACTAGCGGGAATCTCTACGAGCAGTACTTC	CASSYRTSGNLYEQYF
14	TRBV15	.	.	TRBJ2-3	TGTGCCACTCTAAGGGACTTCAGCACAGATACGCAGTATTTT	CATLRDFSTDTQYF
18	TRBV10-2	TRBD1	once	TRBJ1-6	TGCGCCAGCAGTGAGTCGGGGACAGGGAGCTCCTATAATTCACCCCTCCACTTT	CASSESGTGSSYNSPLHF
16	TRBV7-6	TRBD2	.	TRBJ2-3	TGTGCCAGCAGCCCAGCGGGAGCAGAACGTTCAGATACGCAGTATTTT	CASSPAGAERSDTQYF
15	TRBV25-1	.	.	TRBJ1-4	TGTGCCAGCAGTGATCCAGGGTCAACTAATGAAAAACTGTTTTTT	CASSDPGSTNEKLFF
14	TRBV7-9	TRBD1	.	TRBJ2-7	TGTGCCAGCAGCCTACCCAGGGACAGCTACGAGCAGTACTTC	CASSLPRDSYEQYF
14	TRBV7-9	.	.	TRBJ1-2	TGTGCCAGCAGCACCCTCGAGGCAGGGGATGGCTACACCTTC	CASSTLEAGDGYTF
16	TRBV7-6	TRBD1	.	TRBJ2-2	TGTGCCAGCAGCAGCGGACAGGGCGGGATCACCGGGGAGCTGTTTTTT	CASSSGQGGITGELFF
14	TRBV6-5	TRBD1	.	TRBJ2-7	TGTGCCAGCAGCCTCCAGGGGGCCCCCTACGAGCAGTACTTC	CASSLQGAPYEQYF
15	TRBV5-4	TRBD1	.	TRBJ2-7	TGTGCCAGCAGCTTGAAGACGGGACAGAGCTACGAGCAGTACTTC	CASSLKTGQSYEQYF
12	TRBV5-4	.	.	TRBJ2-5	TGTGCCAGCAGCTTGGTGAGAGAGACCCAGTACTTC	CASSLVRETQYF
14	TRBV5-1	TRBD1	.	TRBJ2-2	TGCGCCAGCAGCTACGGACAGGAGACCGGGGAGCTGTTTTTT	CASSYGQETGELFF
16	TRBV5-3	TRBD1	.	TRBJ1-5	TGTGCCAGAAGTCCAAGACAGGGGCAAGCAAATCAGCCCCAGCATTTT	CARSPRQGQANQPQHF
17	TRBV5-1	TRBD1	once	TRBJ1-1	TGCGCCAGCAGCTCGATCTCGGCAGGGGGTTTGGGCACTGAAGCTTTCTTT	CASSSISAGGLGTEAFF
15	TRBV5-1	TRBD2	.	TRBJ2-1	TGCGCCAGCAGAAAACCGGGACTAGCGGGGAGTGAGCAGTTCTTC	CASRKPGLAGSEQFF
14	TRBV2	TRBD2	.	TRBJ2-1	TGTGCCAGCAGTGAGTCTAGCGGGATCAATGAGCAGTTCTTC	CASSESSGINEQFF
17	TRBV7-2	TRBD2	.	TRBJ2-3	TGTGCCAGCAGCTTAATTAGCGGGAGTCTTCTGACAGATACGCAGTATTTT	CASSLISGSLLTDTQYF
15	TRBV3-1/TRBV3-2	TRBD1	.	TRBJ2-1	TGTGCCAGCAGCGGGGACAGGGACCCATACAATGAGCAGTTCTTC	CASSGDRDPYNEQFF
14	TRBV7-2	.	.	TRBJ2-3	TGTGCCAGCACCAGGGTCCACCAGGCAGATACGCAGTATTTT	CASTRVHQADTQYF
13	TRBV3-1/TRBV3-2	.	.	TRBJ2-7	TGTGCCAGCAGCCATGCGAGGTCCTACGAGCAGTACTTC	CASSHARSYEQYF
12	TRBV28	.	.	TRBJ2-7	TGTGCCACCTGGCGCCAGGGCTACGAGCAGTACTTC	CATWRQGYEQYF
17	TRBV11-2	.	.	TRBJ1-2	TGTGCCAGCAGCTTAGGACCCCCAGGGGAGAGCAACTATGGCTACACCTTC	CASSLGPPGESNYGYTF
18	TRBV6-2/TRBV6-3	.	.	TRBJ1-1	TGTGCCAGCAGTTACTCGACCAGGGACTTCGTCATGAACACTGAAGCTTTCTTT	CASSYSTRDFVMNTEAFF
15	TRBV7-9	TRBD1	.	TRBJ1-2	TGTGCCAGCAGCTCCGATCTCCGGGACAGCTATGGCTACACCTTC	CASSSDLRDSYGYTF
13	TRBV7-2	.	.	TRBJ1-6	TGTGCCAGCAGCTCCGGTCAGGGGTCACCCCTCCACTTT	CASSSGQGSPLHF
14	TRBV5-1	.	.	TRBJ2-3	TGCGCCAGCAGCTTGACGGGGTTTCAAGATACGCAGTATTTT	CASSLTGFQDTQYF
13	TRBV5-6	.	.	TRBJ2-7	TGTGCCAGCAGCTTCGGTCTCTCCTACGAGCAGTACTTC	CASSFGLSYEQYF
14	TRBV7-9	TRBD1	.	TRBJ1-1	TGTGCCAGCAGCAATGACAGGGTAGGCACTGAAGCTTTCTTT	CASSNDRVGTEAFF
16	TRBV4-2	TRBD2	.	TRBJ2-5	TGTGCCAGCAGCCAGACTAGCGGGAGCCATCCGCAGACCCAGTACTTC	CASSQTSGSHPQTQYF
17	TRBV30	TRBD2	.	TRBJ2-2	TGTGCCGGATCGGGACTAGCGGGAGGGCCCAACACCGGGGAGCTGTTTTTT	CAGSGLAGGPNTGELFF